This TCR beta chain was identified during a study of T-cell memory formation after mild COVID-19. This clonotype appeared a few times. TCRdb called the 5' RACE reads again in MiXCR, with one record for every CDR3 protein. The sample shows under 300,000 distinct CDR3 sequences, about 16% of them seen only once. Germline-derived CDR1 and CDR2 are SEHNR and FQNEAQ (reference sequence). The CDR3 has 13 residues. With 2 bases removed from V and 13 bases from J, the gap between germline ends came to 12 bases. The rearrangement links TRBV7-9 to TRBJ1-6, with D uncertain. The sample taken for sequencing was PBMCs or a T cell subset sorted from them (not recorded which). The sequence derives from a man aged 18 to 30 who had mild COVID-19 (a few samples of this study predate the infection). Cell type and time point are not known. This chain's CDR3 is CASSLLQADPLHF. Here the CDR3 DNA reads TGTGCCAGCAGCTTACTTCAGGCAGATCCCCTCCACTTT. Using reference TRBV7-9 and TRBJ1-6 for the parts outside the CDR3, the full variable domain is DTGVSQNPRHKITKRGQNVTFRCDPISEHNRLYWYRQTLGQGPEFLTYFQNEAQLEKSRLLSDRFSAERPKGSFSTLEIQRTEQGDSAMYLCASSLLQADPLHFGNGTRLTVT.